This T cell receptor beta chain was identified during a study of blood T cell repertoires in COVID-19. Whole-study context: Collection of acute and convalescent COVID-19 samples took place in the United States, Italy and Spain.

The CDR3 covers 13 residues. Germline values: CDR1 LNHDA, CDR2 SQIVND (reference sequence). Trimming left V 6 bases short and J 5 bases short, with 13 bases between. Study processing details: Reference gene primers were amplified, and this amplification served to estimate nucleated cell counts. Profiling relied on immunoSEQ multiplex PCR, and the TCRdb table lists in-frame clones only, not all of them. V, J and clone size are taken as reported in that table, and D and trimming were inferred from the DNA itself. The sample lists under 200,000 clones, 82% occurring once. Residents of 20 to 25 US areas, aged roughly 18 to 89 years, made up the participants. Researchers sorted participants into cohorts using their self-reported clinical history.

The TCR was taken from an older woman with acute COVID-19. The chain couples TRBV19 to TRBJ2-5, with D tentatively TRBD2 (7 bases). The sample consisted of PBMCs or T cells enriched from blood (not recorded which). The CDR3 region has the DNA TGTGCCAGTAGAGGCGGGGGCCGGGAGACCCAGTACTTC. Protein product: CASRGGGRETQYF.